This T cell receptor beta chain originates from a study of cytomegalovirus exposure and HLA in healthy donors. Regarding the study as a whole: Researchers counted approximately 160 TCR beta chains as cytomegalovirus-associated.

TCRdb's copy holds only in-frame clones and misses some; the assay was immunoSEQ multiplex PCR. The repertoire includes under 200,000 clones, roughly 89% of them detected once, and around 10% sits in the top ten. The CDR3 covers 12 residues. V lost 10 bases to trimming and J lost 2 bases; unmatched junction nucleotides: 3. Per the germline V gene, CDR1 is ENHRY and CDR2 is SYGVKD. In this sample, this clone turned up a few times. Its antigen is undetermined. This chain uses TRBV10-3 with TRBJ2-5; 8 bases map to TRBD1. Material: PBMCs. The sequence was obtained from a woman under 30 in good health and CMV-seropositive. This chain's CDR3 is CATQGDQETQYF. CDR3 bases: TGTGCCACACAGGGGGATCAAGAGACCCAGTACTTC.